This TCR beta chain was profiled in a study of response to subunit inactivated influenza vaccine. TCRdb passed the RT-PCR reads through MiXCR, listing each CDR3 protein once. The sample has a few hundred thousand distinct CDR3 sequences; approximately 10% are singletons. CDR3 length: 16 residues. V was pared by 0 bases and J by 2 bases, with 12 bases between. Looked up from germline, CDR1 is ENHRY and CDR2 is SYGVKD. This clonotype was picked up a small number of times. This sample was shared with a second study, whose subject was T cells expressing NK-cell markers. That source notes: Scientists made TCR beta cDNA using 5'RACE template switching with UMIs. Sequencing of TCR beta repertoires drew on sorted CD3+CD56+NKG2C+, CD3+CD56+NKG2C- and CD3+CD56-NKG2C+ T cells.

This material consisted of PBMCs from blood, taken on the day of vaccination. This clonotype was obtained from a man over 45 who received an inactivated influenza vaccine. The V gene is TRBV10-3, the J gene TRBJ2-3; D unresolved. CDR3 in amino acids: CAISESSHRNTDTQYF. For the CDR3, the DNA is TGTGCCATCAGTGAGTCCAGTCATCGAAACACAGATACGCAGTATTTT.